Each of the 14 T cell receptor beta chains below was sequenced from the same sample in a study of T cells in Graves' hyperthyroidism and ophthalmopathy. Amplified TCR beta CDR3 regions came from RNA transcripts. TCR CDR3 underwent first-round RT-PCR with the HTBI primer set. Each CDR3 protein is one row after TCRdb ran MiXCR on the multiplex PCR reads. Of nearly 600,000 distinct CDR3 sequences listed, 12% to 15% are singletons. The sequenced sample was blood. Receptors originate from a woman aged 18-29 years with Graves' ophthalmopathy.

This clonotype has more than one count but fewer than ten. This chain links TRBV18 with TRBJ2-7; 8 nucleotides line up with TRBD1. Germline lookup yields CDR1 KGHSH and CDR2 LQKENI. The CDR3 spans 14 residues. The V and J ends lost 6 bases and 5 bases, in that order; junction bases with no gene match: 9. Here the CDR3 reads CASSRQGISDEQYF. The CDR3 DNA reads as TGTGCCAGCTCCCGACAGGGGATTAGCGACGAGCAGTACTTC.

This clonotype was seen repeatedly, ten times or more. The chain joins TRBV5-6 to TRBJ1-5; a possible D gene is TRBD1 (5 bases). Germline V gene data show CDR1 as SGHDT and CDR2 as YYEEEE. V was shortened by 2 bases and J by 2 bases, with 11 bases between the two germline ends. CDR3 length equals 15 residues. The CDR3 nucleotides read TGTGCCAGCAGCTTATCCGGGGCTGGCAATCAGCCCCAGCATTTT. It yields the protein CASSLSGAGNQPQHF.

In its sample, this clonotype was seen many times. CDR3 loop: CASTPGLAGQQFF. DNA of the CDR3: TGTGCCAGCACCCCGGGACTAGCGGGTCAGCAGTTCTTC. The chain joins TRBV12-3 or TRBV12-4 to TRBJ2-1; 12 nucleotides line up with TRBD2. Germline trimming cut 7 bases from V and 11 bases from J; bases unmatched to any gene: 6. The CDR3 runs 13 residues.

This clonotype was observed at least ten times. CDR3 bases: TGTGCCAGCAGTGAACTGGAGGAGACCCAGTACTTC. Translated: CASSELEETQYF. The chain employs TRBV2 and TRBJ2-5; D not certain. The CDR3 covers 12 residues. V dropped 2 bases and J dropped 5 bases, with 6 bases sitting between them. Germline CDR1 and CDR2: SNHLY and FYNNEI. The whole variable domain, filled in from reference TRBV2 and TRBJ2-5, reads EPEVTQTPSHQVTQMGQEVILRCVPISNHLYFYWYRQILGQKVEFLVSFYNNEISEKSEIFDDQFSVERPDGSNFTLKIRSTKLEDSAMYFCASSELEETQYFGPGTRLLVL.

The V gene is TRBV9, the J gene TRBJ2-1, with D unclear. Between the trimmed V and J ends, which lost 3 bases and 2 bases, there was a span of 15 bases. CDR3 length equals 16 residues. Per germline, CDR1 SGDLS and CDR2 YYNGEE. In DNA form, the CDR3 reads TGTGCCAGCAGCGACCCGTCATTGAGCCCCTACAATGAGCAGTTCTTC. Its translation: CASSDPSLSPYNEQFF.

This clonotype showed up many times. The rearrangement joins TRBV7-9 to TRBJ2-2; D unclear. Looked up from germline, CDR1 is SEHNR and CDR2 is FQNEAQ (reference sequence). This CDR3 is built from 15 residues. The V end was cut by 5 bases, the J end by 5 bases, with 15 bases between. Written as DNA, the CDR3 is TGTGCCAGCAGCGGGAAGGGCTCGGAGACCGGGGAGCTGTTTTTT. Its translation: CASSGKGSETGELFF.

In its sample, this clonotype was seen many times. The chain carries TRBV20-1 and TRBJ2-2; 13 bases are a match to TRBD2. Looked up from germline, CDR1 is DFQATT and CDR2 is SNEGSKA (reference sequence). V was clipped by 4 bases and J by 6 bases; unmatched bases: 2. The CDR3 sequence is 14 residues long. CDR3 in DNA: TGCAGTGCTATCACTAGCGGGAGGGCCGGGGAGCTGTTTTTT. Translation gives CSAITSGRAGELFF.

This rearrangement joins TRBV19 to TRBJ2-3; 9 positions agree with TRBD1. Trimming at V came to 1 base and at J to 6 bases, leaving 5 bases not matched to a gene. There are 15 residues in the CDR3. The germline V gene encodes CDR1 LNHDA and CDR2 SQIVND (reference sequence). The CDR3 sequence is CASSIAGTGLDTQYF. CDR3 in DNA: TGTGCCAGTAGTATAGCTGGGACAGGGTTGGATACGCAGTATTTT.

Ten or more counts support this clonotype. V gene TRBV7-3 combines with J gene TRBJ2-1; 7 positions match TRBD1. After removal of 6 bases from V and 3 bases from J, the junction contained 5 bases not matched to a gene. Germline V lookup: CDR1 SGHTA, CDR2 FQGTGA. CDR3 length: 14 amino acids. The CDR3 spells CASSLGGGYNEQFF. CDR3 bases: TGTGCCAGCAGTCTAGGGGGCGGCTACAATGAGCAGTTCTTC.

This clonotype was detected only a few times. The CDR3 bases are TGTGCCAGCAGTTACTCCCTTCAAAATTCACCCCTCCACTTT. This gives the protein CASSYSLQNSPLHF. This chain links TRBV6-6 with TRBJ1-6, with D uncertain. The V gene's germline CDR1 is MNHNY and CDR2 SVGAGI (reference sequence). V lost 0 bases, J lost 7 bases, and 7 bases lay in between. The CDR3 totals 14 residues.

This clonotype was seen only a few times. The chain uses TRBV20-1 and TRBJ2-7; 7 positions agree with TRBD2. Germline loops: CDR1 DFQATT, CDR2 SNEGSKA (reference sequence). The CDR3 contains 15 residues. V dropped 1 base and J dropped 3; count of bases not matched to a gene: 9. The CDR3 coding sequence is TGCAGTGCTAGAGCGTACGCGGGAGTACTCTACGAGCAGTACTTC. Its protein product is CSARAYAGVLYEQYF.

For this clonotype: Possible read error: a much larger clone is one base away. CDR3: CASSTRPGPAGIVTGELFF. Written as DNA, the CDR3 is TGTGCCAGCAGTACGCGCCCGGGACCAGCGGGAATCGTCACCGGGGAGCTGTTTTTT. The J gene is TRBJ2-2, the V gene TRBV12-3 or TRBV12-4, with 7 bases identical to TRBD2. The CDR3 spans 19 residues. V lost 5 bases and J lost 4; bases outside the gene matches: 19.

Many counts were recorded for this clonotype. The chain joins TRBV11-2 to TRBJ2-1; TRBD2 agrees at 7 bases. The CDR3 runs to 13 residues. Germline trimming cut 1 base from V and 9 bases from J; bases unmatched to any gene: 3. Germline V lookup: CDR1 SGHAT, CDR2 FQNNGV. The CDR3 spells CASSLVGRAEQFF. CDR3 sequence (DNA): TGTGCCAGCAGCTTAGTAGGGAGGGCTGAGCAGTTCTTC. Full variable domain (remainder filled in from reference TRBV11-2 and TRBJ2-1): EAGVAQSPRYKIIEKRQSVAFWCNPISGHATLYWYQQILGQGPKLLIQFQNNGVVDDSQLPKDRFSAERLKGVDSTLKIQPAKLEDSAVYLCASSLVGRAEQFFGPGTRLTVL.

The chain couples TRBV20-1 to TRBJ1-1, with D possibly being TRBD1 (5 bases). V was cut by 6 bases and J by 11 bases, with 25 bases left in between. CDR1 and CDR2 from the germline V gene are DFQATT and SNEGSKA (reference sequence). The CDR3 extends over 14 amino acids. The CDR3 sequence is CSAPEGRRPALAFF. CDR3 nucleotide sequence: TGCAGTGCCCCGGAGGGGAGACGTCCGGCCTTGGCTTTCTTT.